What follows are 22 T cell receptor beta chains derived from one specimen sequenced in a study of T cell clonality in common variable immunodeficiency. Using immunoSEQ multiplex PCR, the repertoire was profiled, and TCRdb retains in-frame clones only, with some absent. Reported are about 64,000 clones, none seen only once; the ten largest carry around 1.7%. Sequencing was performed on peripheral blood mononuclear cells. The receptor set was obtained from a person aged 18 to 75 in good health.

This clone occurred many times. The read is 3 residues too short to cover the CDR3 end, so that end is filled in from the germline J gene. The chain employs TRBV20-1 and TRBJ1-1; possible D gene TRBD1, 5 bases. Germline values: CDR1 DFQATT, CDR2 SNEGSKA (reference sequence). Trimming stripped 0 bases from V and 6 bases from J, with 11 bases between. The CDR3 has 13 residues. CDR3 amino acids: CSARDRGRAEAFF. The CDR3 DNA, read in part, is TGCAGTGCTAGAGATAGGGGTAGAGCTGAA.

This clone was detected ten times or more. The read is 3 residues too short to cover the CDR3 end, so that end is filled in from the germline J gene. The genes are TRBV7-2 and TRBJ2-1; 10 bases are shared with TRBD1. V was clipped by 7 bases and J by 6 bases; unmatched bases: 6. The CDR3 extends over 14 amino acids. The germline gives CDR1 SGHTA, CDR2 FQGNSA. Incomplete CDR3 DNA: TGTGCCAGCACCCCTTGGACAGGGGGCAATGAG. Protein: CASTPWTGGNE. The whole CDR3 protein reads CASTPWTGGNEQFF.

This clone showed up just a few times. Coverage ceases 3 residues before the CDR3 finishes, and the germline J gene fills in the end. The genes are TRBV7-8 and TRBJ2-2; TRBD2 agrees at 7 bases. The CDR3 has 16 amino acids. Germline trimming cut 2 bases from V and 5 bases from J; bases unmatched to any gene: 8. CDR1 is SGHVS, CDR2 FQNEAQ, per germline. CDR3 bases read: TGTGCCAGCAGCTTAAGGCGTGGGGGGGGAACCGGGGAG. It specifies CASSLRRGGGTGE. The CDR3, in full, reads CASSLRRGGGTGELFF.

This clone showed up many times. With the read ending 3 residues before the CDR3 end, the germline J gene is used to fill in that end. The V call is TRBV7-6, the J call TRBJ2-7, with no clear D. V lost 7 bases, J lost 0 bases, and 16 bases lay in between. CDR1 is SGHVS and CDR2 is FNYEAQ in the germline V gene. The CDR3 totals 15 residues. CDR3 DNA, as far as it was read: TGTGCCAGCATATCGTACTCCAAAAACTCCTACGAG. Amino acid sequence: CASISYSKNSYE. The entire CDR3 protein reads CASISYSKNSYEQYF.

This clone appeared many times. The CDR3 goes on 3 residues after the read ends, and that part is filled in from the germline J gene. The chain is built from TRBV20-1 and TRBJ2-1, with no clear D. In germline, CDR1 is DFQATT, CDR2 SNEGSKA (reference sequence). Between the trimmed V and J ends, which lost 0 bases and 4 bases, there was a span of 7 bases. This CDR3 region has 13 residues. CDR3 amino acids: CSAREAEYNEQFF. The part of the CDR3 DNA that was read is TGCAGTGCTAGAGAGGCGGAATACAATGAG.

This clone was seen a handful of times. The observed sequence ends 3 residues before the CDR3 terminus, with the missing tail filled in from the germline J gene. V and J are TRBV5-5 and TRBJ2-7; weak D call: TRBD2 (6 bases). The CDR3 extends over 15 amino acids. V was shortened by 4 bases and J by 0 bases, with 14 bases between the two germline ends. Germline V gene data show CDR1 as SGHKS and CDR2 as YYEKEE (reference sequence). CDR3 amino acids: CASSPGDSSSYEQYF. Incomplete CDR3 DNA: TGTGCCAGCAGCCCGGGGGACTCGAGCTCCTACGAG.

This clone has a count of ten or more. The read ends 3 residues before the CDR3 terminus; that terminus is restored from the germline J gene. The chain has TRBV2 and TRBJ2-5; D remains unclear. The germline V gene has CDR1 SNHLY and CDR2 FYNNEI. This CDR3 has 12 amino acids. The germline V and J ends were trimmed by 5 bases and 5 bases, with 9 bases remaining between them. The sequenced part of the CDR3 DNA is TGTGCCAGCAGTAGCTCGAAGGAGACC. This codes for CASSSSKET. The entire CDR3 reads CASSSSKETQYF.

There are many counts of this clone. The sequence runs out 3 residues before the end of the CDR3; the remainder is reconstructed from the germline J gene. This rearrangement joins TRBV5-6 to TRBJ2-7; D perhaps matches TRBD1 (5 bases). The CDR3 has 15 amino acids. Germline CDR1 is SGHDT and CDR2 is YYEEEE. V gave up 5 bases and J gave up 4 bases, with 19 bases separating them. The CDR3 sequence: CASRSAVTGSYEQYF. CDR3 DNA (partial): TGTGCCAGCAGGTCGGCCGTCACAGGAAGTTACGAG.

This clone was found many times. The read is 3 residues too short to cover the CDR3 end, so that end is filled in from the germline J gene. The V and J genes are TRBV2 and TRBJ2-3; D may be TRBD1 (5 bases). CDR1 is SNHLY and CDR2 is FYNNEI in the germline V gene. Trimming removed 7 bases at V and 6 bases at J, with 11 bases between. CDR3 length equals 12 residues. The sequenced CDR3 bases are TGTGCCAGCACCAGGGTGGCCGATACG. As protein: CASTRVADT. The CDR3 in its entirety is CASTRVADTQYF.

This clone was picked up many times. The read is 3 residues too short to cover the CDR3 end, so that end is filled in from the germline J gene. This chain uses TRBV2 with TRBJ2-1; possible D gene TRBD2, 6 bases. The CDR3 totals 13 residues. Germline lookup yields CDR1 SNHLY and CDR2 FYNNEI. Trimming pared 4 bases from V and 6 bases from J, leaving 10 bases between. CDR3 DNA (partial): TGTGCCAGCAGTGGAAATAGCGGCAATGAG. It yields the protein CASSGNSGNE. The CDR3 reads in full as CASSGNSGNEQFF.

Only a few counts were recorded for this clone. The DNA read from the CDR3 is TGCGCCAGCAGCTTACTATCGGGGGAGACC. Residues: CASSLLSGET. The full CDR3 protein is CASSLLSGETQYF. The gene calls are TRBV5-1 and TRBJ2-5, with TRBD2 as a possible D gene (5 bases). The read terminates 3 residues before the CDR3 end, so the remaining end is supplied by the germline J gene. The CDR3 extends over 13 amino acids. V was trimmed by 2 bases and J by 5 bases, leaving 10 bases between them. The germline V gene encodes CDR1 SGHRS and CDR2 YFSETQ.

This clone was seen many times. With the read ending 3 residues before the CDR3 end, the germline J gene is used to fill in that end. This chain joins TRBV7-9 and TRBJ1-2; TRBD1 matches 8 bases. The germline gives CDR1 SEHNR, CDR2 FQNEAQ (reference sequence). CDR3 size: 14 residues. CDR3 region: CASSLADRVGGYTF. CDR3 DNA (partial): TGTGCCAGCAGCTTAGCGGACAGGGTCGGCGGC.

At least ten counts were recorded for this clone. The sequence runs out 3 residues before the end of the CDR3; the remainder is reconstructed from the germline J gene. The genes are TRBV7-3 and TRBJ2-5, with a possible D match to TRBD1 (5 bases). Trimming shortened V by 0 bases and J by 2 bases, and 10 bases separated the two germline ends. The germline gives CDR1 SGHTA, CDR2 FQGTGA. This CDR3 contains 15 residues. The part of the CDR3 DNA that was read is TGTGCCAGCAGCTTAACAGCTGACAGACAAGAGACC. Translation gives CASSLTADRQET. The CDR3 as a whole reads CASSLTADRQETQYF. Variable domain in full (rest from reference TRBV7-3 and TRBJ2-5): GAGVSQTPSNKVTEKGKYVELRCDPISGHTALYWYRQSLGQGPEFLIYFQGTGAADDSGLPNDRFFAVRPEGSVSTLKIQRTERGDSAVYLCASSLTADRQETQYFGPGTRLLVL.

This clone has ten or more counts. Read coverage stops 3 residues before the CDR3 terminus; the germline J gene supplies the remainder. The chain joins TRBV6-2 or TRBV6-3 to TRBJ2-7; D uncertain. Germline V lookup: CDR1 MNHEY, CDR2 SVGEGT. V lost 2 bases to trimming and J lost 0 bases, with 14 bases between them. The CDR3 runs 16 residues. The CDR3: CASSYGLLDFSYEQYF. Incomplete CDR3 DNA: TGTGCCAGCAGTTACGGGCTACTCGATTTCTCCTACGAG.

At least ten counts were recorded for this clone. The read terminates 3 residues before the CDR3 end, so the remaining end is supplied by the germline J gene. The chain uses TRBV19 and TRBJ2-5; 10 bases match TRBD1. Germline V CDR1 and CDR2: LNHDA, SQIVND (reference sequence). The V gene end was trimmed by 6 bases and the J gene end by 5 bases; junction bases not matched to a gene: 6. This CDR3 is 14 amino acids long. CDR3 in amino acids: CASRRQGAKETQYF. The CDR3 bases that were read are TGTGCCAGTAGGAGACAGGGGGCCAAGGAGACC.

At least ten counts were recorded for this clone. The CDR3 end falls 3 residues outside the read, so it is completed with the germline J gene. The chain links TRBV5-1 to TRBJ2-3, with 7 bases that match TRBD2. The CDR3 runs to 17 residues. Trimming removed 0 bases from V and 4 bases from J; junction bases left unmatched: 11. Germline V lookup: CDR1 SGHRS, CDR2 YFSETQ. This CDR3 is CASSLASAGVRSDTQYF. CDR3 DNA, as far as it was read: TGCGCCAGCAGCTTGGCCTCGGCGGGAGTTAGGTCAGATACG.

This clone has ten or more counts. The read ends 3 residues before the CDR3 terminus; that terminus is restored from the germline J gene. V is TRBV19 and J is TRBJ1-1, with 7 bases fitting TRBD1. From germline, CDR1 is LNHDA and CDR2 SQIVND (reference sequence). V shed 6 bases, J shed 0 bases, and the junction held 1 base outside the gene matches. CDR3 length: 13 residues. The CDR3 loop reads CASRDRMNTEAFF. The CDR3 bases that were read are TGTGCCAGTAGGGACAGGATGAACACTGAA.

This clone was observed at least ten times. The DNA ends 3 residues before the CDR3 does, and the rest of the CDR3 is filled in from the germline J gene. V usage is TRBV5-6 and J usage is TRBJ1-5; 7 nucleotides agree with TRBD1. CDR3 size: 13 residues. Looked up from germline, CDR1 is SGHDT and CDR2 is YYEEEE. With 0 bases clipped from V and 8 bases from J, the junction kept 2 bases outside the gene matches. The covered CDR3 bases are TGTGCCAGCAGCTTGGGGCAGGGGGAGCCC. This codes for CASSLGQGEP. The complete CDR3 protein is CASSLGQGEPQHF.

At least ten counts were recorded for this clone. The read ends 3 residues early relative to the CDR3; the germline J gene fills the gap. V and J are TRBV28 and TRBJ2-1; maybe TRBD2 (5 bases). The CDR3 has 18 amino acids. V was shortened by 5 bases and J by 0 bases, with 20 bases between the two germline ends. The germline V gene encodes CDR1 MDHEN and CDR2 SYDVKM. The part of the CDR3 DNA that was read is TGTGCCAGCAGTCCTACCCCCGCTACTAGTTACTCCTACAATGAG. It specifies CASSPTPATSYSYNE. The entire CDR3 protein is CASSPTPATSYSYNEQFF.

This clone was observed a few times. The read gets to within 3 residues of the CDR3 end, and the germline J gene fills in the rest. This chain uses TRBV7-9 with TRBJ1-1; maybe TRBD1 (5 bases). The CDR3 sequence is 12 residues long. CDR1 is SEHNR and CDR2 is FQNEAQ in the germline V gene (reference sequence). Trimming shortened V by 7 bases and J by 4 bases, and 10 bases separated the two germline ends. The DNA read from the CDR3 is TGTGCCAGCAAGGAGGGACTCACTGAA. Protein: CASKEGLTE. Given in full, the CDR3 is CASKEGLTEAFF. The full variable domain, rest sourced from reference TRBV7-9 and TRBJ1-1, is DTGVSQNPRHKITKRGQNVTFRCDPISEHNRLYWYRQTLGQGPEFLTYFQNEAQLEKSRLLSDRFSAERPKGSFSTLEIQRTEQGDSAMYLCASKEGLTEAFFGQGTRLTVV.

This clone appeared many times. Read sequence stops 3 residues before the CDR3 end, and the germline J gene provides the missing end. The chain combines TRBV28 with TRBJ2-2; maybe TRBD2 (5 bases). Trimming removed 3 bases from V and 7 bases from J, with 12 bases in between. The CDR3 contains 14 residues. CDR1 MDHEN and CDR2 SYDVKM come from the germline V gene. The CDR3 sequence: CASSFDLAGGELFF. The CDR3 DNA, read in part, is TGTGCCAGCAGTTTCGACCTGGCGGGCGGGGAG.

This clone has ten or more counts. Read data end 3 residues before the CDR3 end; the end is taken from the germline J gene. The J gene is TRBJ1-2, the V gene TRBV29-1; D unresolved. Trimming took 0 bases from V and 4 from J, leaving 21 bases between them. CDR3 length equals 17 residues. The germline V gene has CDR1 SQVTM and CDR2 ANQGSEA. CDR3 in amino acids: CSVEDLSIGVGPYGYTF. CDR3 DNA, as far as it was read: TGCAGCGTTGAAGATCTAAGTATCGGGGTAGGACCCTATGGC.